The sequence of this TCR beta chain was determined in a study of blood T cell repertoires in COVID-19. Authors' methods: Amplification of reference gene primers was used by the study to estimate nucleated cell counts. Measured with immunoSEQ multiplex PCR; TCRdb has only the in-frame clones, and not every one. The V and J calls and clone size come from that table; D and trimming were worked out from the DNA. Of 290,000 or so clones in the sample, nearly 90% are singletons; the top ten hold approximately 4%. The material sequenced was PBMCs or T cells enriched from blood (not recorded which). The TCR originated in a woman younger than 35 with acute COVID-19.

CDR3 in DNA: TGTGCCAGCACCCCCTCAGGGTTGGGTAACAATGAGCAGTTCTTC. Its translation: CASTPSGLGNNEQFF. The chain has TRBV28 and TRBJ2-1; TRBD1 might be the D (5 bases). Germline CDR1 and CDR2: MDHEN and SYDVKM. Trimming stripped 7 bases from V and 5 bases from J, with 18 bases between. The CDR3 spans 15 residues.